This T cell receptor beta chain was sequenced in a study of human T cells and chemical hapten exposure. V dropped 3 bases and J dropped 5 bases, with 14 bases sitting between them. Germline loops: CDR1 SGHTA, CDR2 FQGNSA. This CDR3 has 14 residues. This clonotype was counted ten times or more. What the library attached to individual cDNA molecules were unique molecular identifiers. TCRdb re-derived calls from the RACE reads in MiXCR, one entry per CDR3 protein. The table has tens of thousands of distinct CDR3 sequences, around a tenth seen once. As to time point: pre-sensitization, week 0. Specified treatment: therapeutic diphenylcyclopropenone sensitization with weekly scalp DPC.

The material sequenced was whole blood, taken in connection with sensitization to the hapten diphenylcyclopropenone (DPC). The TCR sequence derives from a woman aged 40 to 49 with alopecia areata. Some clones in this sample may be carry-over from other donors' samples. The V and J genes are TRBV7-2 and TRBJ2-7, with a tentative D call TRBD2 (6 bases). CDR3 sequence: CASSLGLPWDEQYF. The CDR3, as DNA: TGTGCCAGCAGCTTGGGACTCCCGTGGGACGAGCAGTACTTC. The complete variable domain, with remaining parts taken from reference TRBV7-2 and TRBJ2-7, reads GAGVSQSPSNKVTEKGKDVELRCDPISGHTALYWYRQSLGQGLEFLIYFQGNSAPDKSGLPSDRFSAERTGGSVSTLTIQRTQQEDSAVYLCASSLGLPWDEQYFGPGTRLTVT.